The present entry profiles one T cell receptor (beta chain) with its context. This clonotype was found many times. No cognate antigen has been identified for it. No much larger clonotype is one base removed from it; base qualities were not supplied. The CDR3, cysteine through phenylalanine, is 15 amino acids long. The read is trimmed to its CDR3 DNA, 45 bases read in frame from base 1. Ends trimmed: V by 3 bases, J by 4 bases; bases unmatched to a gene: 5. The germline V gene supplies CDR1 SGHRS and CDR2 YFSETQ. The sample comes from a study of T cells in Graves' hyperthyroidism and ophthalmopathy (dated by TCRdb to about 2019). Describing the broader study: Peripheral blood samples were taken at the time of initial diagnosis, prior to any treatment. To identify distinguishing TCR V-J signatures, a discovery cohort of around 100 patients was used, comprising 40 to 45 with Graves' ophthalmopathy and 55 to 65 with stable Graves' hyperthyroidism. Prospective prediction of ophthalmopathy was tested in an independent validation cohort of 18 to 20 hyperthyroidism patients and some 17 patients who later progressed to ophthalmopathy. The 100 discovery patients were divided at random into training and test sets in a 7:3 ratio. In more than 5 Graves' hyperthyroidism patients, the study also compared T-cell repertoires from thyroid tissue with T-cell repertoires from blood. After blood sampling, hyperthyroidism patients were treated with methimazole at a starting dose of 30 mg daily, and ophthalmopathy patients were treated with high-dose intravenous methylprednisolone. According to the paper, TCR Vbeta CDR3 sequencing was carried out on over 130 peripheral blood samples, which came from approximately 41 ophthalmopathy, approximately 72 hyperthyroidism and approximately 17 progressor patients.

TCR beta CDR3 regions were amplified from RNA transcripts. For the first round of RT-PCR on the TCR CDR3, the HTBI primer set was used together with the Qiagen OneStep RT-PCR kit. The libraries were constructed in a second round of multiplex PCR and then size-selected and purified. The libraries were sequenced on an Illumina HiSeq2000 using paired-end 100 bp reads. Per the source publication's procedure: SOAPnuke was used to process the raw data, removing reads that contained adapters or uncalled bases, had a mean Phred below 15, or lacked an exact match to the constant primer or identifier. COPE v1.2.5 was used to merge the high-quality paired reads, and each unique nucleotide sequence was defined as a clonotype. MiTCR v1.1 was used to align clonotypes to the IMGT TRBV, TRBD and TRBJ reference segments. Analysis was restricted to V-J combinations with a frequency above 0.0001, which covered roughly 99% of repertoires. A TCS score was defined as the ratio between F50 (clonal expansion) and ExV (chaos), using BLOSUM62-based TCRdist between CDR3 peptides within each V-J. Welch's t-statistics and random forest reduced around 510 V-J features to under 15, which were used in a naive Bayes classifier (R e1071). The public reads were reprocessed in TCRdb via fastp at Q25 and MiXCR, keeping in-frame beta chains. Identical CDR3 proteins give one entry, which carries the most common genes and DNA. The V and J calls were not made by the authors but by TCRdb's processing. The sample table shows hundreds of thousands of distinct CDR3 sequences, and about 16% are seen once. The leading ten clones occupy 2.5% to 4% of the sample.

The full study reports these points: A model built on a 13 V-J signature distinguished ophthalmopathy from stable hyperthyroidism, reaching around 87% sensitivity and about 81% specificity in cross-validation and 80%/75% in testing. Sample size was not statistically predetermined, and investigators were not blinded to group allocation. During validation, the model predicted progression to ophthalmopathy a median of about 6.5 months ahead of onset, with around 65% sensitivity and 72% to 80% specificity. Blood samples also contained most of the expanded thyroid clonotypes (frequency above 0.001), which suggests that blood repertoires may reflect thyroid immune responses.

Ophthalmopathy patients had moderately to severely active disease, with a Clinical Activity Score of 3 or more, a NOSPECS grade of 4 or more, and a disease duration of less than 3 months. Any patient with an uncontrolled infection, another autoimmune disease, pregnancy or lactation was excluded. Diagnoses were established on the basis of clinical symptoms, serum thyroxine and TRAb, thyroid ultrasound, and orbital computed tomography. PBMCs were isolated from more than 8 ml of fresh peripheral blood by Ficoll-Paque density gradient centrifugation. Trizol reagent was used to extract total RNA, and RNA quality was then checked on an Agilent 2100 Bioanalyzer.

The sequence was collected from a woman aged 35 to 49 with Graves' ophthalmopathy. Sequenced sample: blood. The chain is made from TRBV5-1 and TRBJ1-2, with 11 middle bases fitting TRBD1. Here the CDR3 is given as CASSSRTGGAYGYTF. The DNA is TGCGCCAGCAGCTCACGGACAGGGGGCGCCTATGGCTACACCTTC.